The present T cell receptor beta chain was sequenced within a study of blood T cell repertoires in COVID-19. Whole-study context: The cDNA or gDNA used as material had been derived from T cells, B-cell-depleted T cells, or PBMCs.

As handled by the study authors: The authors estimated nucleated cell counts from reference gene primer amplification. The method was immunoSEQ multiplex PCR; TCRdb's version includes in-frame clones alone and lacks a portion of them. Clonal size and the V and J genes are those of that table, whereas D and trimming came from the DNA. The data show some 240,000 clones, with around 83% seen just once and approximately 1.5% held by the top ten. With V trimmed by 8 bases and J by 5 bases, 4 bases remained unmatched. Germline CDR1 is SGHTS and CDR2 is YDEGEE. The CDR3 runs 13 residues. Sample: peripheral blood. This chain connects TRBV5-8 to TRBJ2-5; TRBD2 matches 12 bases. The sequence was obtained from a woman aged 40-49 years who had recovered from COVID-19. The CDR3 region is CARGLAGRETQYF. In DNA form, the CDR3 reads TGTGCCAGAGGACTAGCGGGGCGGGAGACCCAGTACTTC.